This is a list of T cell receptor beta chains from one sample in a study of response to subunit inactivated influenza vaccine. TCRdb redid the calling of the RT-PCR reads with MiXCR, one entry per CDR3 protein. This sample yields 600,000 to 700,000 distinct CDR3 sequences, of which 14% are seen a single time; roughly 7.6% belongs to the top ten. The sequenced sample was PBMCs from blood, obtained 14 days before vaccination. These receptor sequences come from a man between 50 and 59 years old who received an inactivated influenza vaccine. Each CDR3 is given with its conserved first and last residue. A D gene is named only where the DNA matches it firmly. Some rows mark clone size as missing; the rest say once, few, many or name a class of expanded clone.

V gene	D gene	clone size	J gene	CDR3 DNA	CDR3 protein
TRBV20-1	NA	few	TRBJ2-4	TGCAGTGCTAGAGATTATGGCATCAGGGGCAACATTCAGTACTTC	CSARDYGIRGNIQYF
TRBV20-1	TRBD2	few	TRBJ2-7	TGCAGTGCTAGAGGGCCGGGGGGCTACGAGCAGTACTTC	CSARGPGGYEQYF
TRBV20-1	NA	few	TRBJ2-7	TGCAGTGCTAGACCCACACACTCCTACGAGCAGTACTTC	CSARPTHSYEQYF
TRBV18	NA	NA	TRBJ2-2	TGTGCCAGCTCACCACAGCGACAGACCGGGGAGCTGTTTTTT	CASSPQRQTGELFF
TRBV9	NA	NA	TRBJ2-4	TGTGCCAGCAGCCCTCTATATAATAACATTCAGTACTTC	CASSPLYNNIQYF
TRBV20-1	NA	NA	TRBJ2-1	TGCAGTGCTAGAGGGAGCGGGTCTTCCTACAATGAGCAGTTCTTC	CSARGSGSSYNEQFF
TRBV4-3	NA	few	TRBJ2-2	TGCGCCAGCAGCCATCGGTCTTGGGGGGGGCCCCTGACCGGGGAGCTGTTTTTT	CASSHRSWGGPLTGELFF
TRBV6-5	NA	many	TRBJ1-4	TGTGCCAGCAGTTACGAGATGGGGGGCCGAGGGGAAAAACTGTTTTTT	CASSYEMGGRGEKLFF
TRBV9	NA	few	TRBJ2-3	TGTGCCAGCAGCGTAGGGGACCAAGATACGCAGTATTTT	CASSVGDQDTQYF
TRBV7-2	TRBD1	few	TRBJ2-7	TGTGCCAGCAGCTTCGGGACAGGGTATTACGAGCAGTACTTC	CASSFGTGYYEQYF
TRBV4-3	NA	NA	TRBJ2-7	TGCGCCAGCAGCCAAAGCACAGGGGGGGCCTACGAGCAGTACTTC	CASSQSTGGAYEQYF
TRBV5-1	TRBD2	few	TRBJ2-1	TGCGCCAGCAGCTTGAGGGTAGCGGGTAACTACAATGAGCAGTTCTTC	CASSLRVAGNYNEQFF
TRBV7-8	TRBD1	many	TRBJ1-1	TGTGCCAGCAGTCAGGGACAGGGTCGGAACACTGAAGCTTTCTTT	CASSQGQGRNTEAFF
TRBV2	TRBD2	NA	TRBJ2-1	TGTGCCAGCATGGGTACTAGCGGGAGGAGGGAGCAGTTCTTC	CASMGTSGRREQFF
TRBV12-3/TRBV12-4	NA	few	TRBJ1-2	TGTGCCAGCAGTTCGGATGGACAGATCAACTATGGCTACACCTTC	CASSSDGQINYGYTF
TRBV19	TRBD1	NA	TRBJ2-2	TGTGCCAGCAAAAACCCGCCGGGACAGGTCTTCGGGGAGCTGTTTTTT	CASKNPPGQVFGELFF
TRBV20-1	TRBD2	many	TRBJ2-7	TGCAGTGCTAGAGATTCGTCGGGAGGGCCCCCGTACTTC	CSARDSSGGPPYF
TRBV5-5	NA	many	TRBJ1-2	TGTGCCAGCAGCTTGGATTTGGGCACCCATGGCTACACCTTC	CASSLDLGTHGYTF
TRBV29-1	TRBD2	many	TRBJ2-1	TGCAGCGTAACAGCGGGACTCGGGCAGTTCTTC	CSVTAGLGQFF
TRBV20-1	TRBD2	few	TRBJ2-7	TGCAGTGCCCGGGTAGCGGGACGTACCTACGAGCAGTACTTC	CSARVAGRTYEQYF
TRBV12-3/TRBV12-4	NA	NA	TRBJ1-5	TGTGCCAGCAGTGGCACGAATCAGCCCCAGCATTTT	CASSGTNQPQHF
TRBV11-1	NA	NA	TRBJ2-3	TGTGCCAGCAGCTCAGAAGGGTCCGGGGCAGATACGCAGTATTTT	CASSSEGSGADTQYF
TRBV4-2	TRBD2	few	TRBJ2-3	TGTGCCAGCAGCCATTCTACCGGGACTAGCGGGGGGAAAGATACGCAGTATTTT	CASSHSTGTSGGKDTQYF
TRBV20-1	TRBD2	NA	TRBJ2-1	TGCAGTGCATCCAGGACTAGCGGGTCGCATGAGCAGTTCTTC	CSASRTSGSHEQFF
TRBV6-2/TRBV6-3	NA	many	TRBJ2-7	TGTGCCAGCAGGGCCTACTCCTACGAGCAGTACTTC	CASRAYSYEQYF
TRBV3-1	NA	few	TRBJ2-6	TGTGCCAGCAACGGGGGTTCCTCTGGGGCCAACGTCCTGACTTTC	CASNGGSSGANVLTF